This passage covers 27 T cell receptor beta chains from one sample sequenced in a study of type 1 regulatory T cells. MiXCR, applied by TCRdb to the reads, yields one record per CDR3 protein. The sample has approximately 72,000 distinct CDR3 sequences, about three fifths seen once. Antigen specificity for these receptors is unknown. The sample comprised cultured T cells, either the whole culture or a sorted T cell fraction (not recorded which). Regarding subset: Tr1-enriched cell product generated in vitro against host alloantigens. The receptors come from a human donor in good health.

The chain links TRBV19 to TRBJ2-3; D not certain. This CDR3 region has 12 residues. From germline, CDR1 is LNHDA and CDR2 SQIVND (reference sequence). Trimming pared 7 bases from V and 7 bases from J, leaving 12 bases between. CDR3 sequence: CASKPGGNTQYF. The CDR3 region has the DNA TGTGCCAGTAAACCTGGTGGCAATACGCAGTATTTT.

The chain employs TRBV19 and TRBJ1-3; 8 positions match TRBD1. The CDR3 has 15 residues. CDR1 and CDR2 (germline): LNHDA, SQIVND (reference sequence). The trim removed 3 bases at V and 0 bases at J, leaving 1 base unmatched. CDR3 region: CASSMGQVSGNTIYF. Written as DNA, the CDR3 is TGTGCCAGTAGTATGGGACAGGTCTCTGGAAACACCATATATTTT.

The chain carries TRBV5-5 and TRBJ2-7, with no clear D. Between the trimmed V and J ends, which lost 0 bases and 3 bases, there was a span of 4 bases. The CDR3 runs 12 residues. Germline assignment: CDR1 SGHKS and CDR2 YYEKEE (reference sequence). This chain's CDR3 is CASSLDVYEQYF. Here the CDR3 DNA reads TGTGCCAGCAGCTTGGACGTCTACGAGCAGTACTTC.

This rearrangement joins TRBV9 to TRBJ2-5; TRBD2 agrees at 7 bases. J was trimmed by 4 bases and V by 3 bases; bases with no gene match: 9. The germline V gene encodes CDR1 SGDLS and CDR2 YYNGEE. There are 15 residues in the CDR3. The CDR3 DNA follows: TGTGCCAGCAGCGCAGCGGGGAGGGCGTTAGAGACCCAGTACTTC. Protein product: CASSAAGRALETQYF.

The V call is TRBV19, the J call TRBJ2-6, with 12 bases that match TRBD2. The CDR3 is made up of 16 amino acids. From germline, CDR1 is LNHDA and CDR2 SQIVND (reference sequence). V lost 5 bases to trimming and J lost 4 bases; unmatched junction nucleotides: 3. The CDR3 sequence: CASSQGLAGGANVLTF. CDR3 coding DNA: TGTGCCAGTAGTCAGGGACTAGCGGGCGGGGCCAACGTCCTGACTTTC.

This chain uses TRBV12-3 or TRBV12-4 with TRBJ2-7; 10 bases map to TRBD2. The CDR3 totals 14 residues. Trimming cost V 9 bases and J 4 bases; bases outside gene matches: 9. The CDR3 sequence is CASSPSGSAYEQYF. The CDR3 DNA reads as TGTGCCAGTAGCCCTAGCGGGAGTGCTTACGAGCAGTACTTC.

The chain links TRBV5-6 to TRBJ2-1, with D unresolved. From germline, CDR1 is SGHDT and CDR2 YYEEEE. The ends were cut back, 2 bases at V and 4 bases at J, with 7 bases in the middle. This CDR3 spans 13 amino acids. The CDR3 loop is CASSFATYNEQFF. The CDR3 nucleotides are TGTGCCAGCAGCTTTGCCACGTACAATGAGCAGTTCTTC.

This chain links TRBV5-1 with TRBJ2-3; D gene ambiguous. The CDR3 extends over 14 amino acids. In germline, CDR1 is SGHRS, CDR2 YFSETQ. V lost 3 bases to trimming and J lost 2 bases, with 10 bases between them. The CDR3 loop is CASSSASHTDTQYF. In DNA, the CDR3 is TGCGCCAGCAGCTCGGCCTCACACACAGATACGCAGTATTTT.

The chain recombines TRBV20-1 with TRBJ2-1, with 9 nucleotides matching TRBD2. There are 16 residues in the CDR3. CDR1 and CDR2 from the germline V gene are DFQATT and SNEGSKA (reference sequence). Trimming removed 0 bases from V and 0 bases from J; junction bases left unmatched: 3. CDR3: CSARDLAGSSYNEQFF. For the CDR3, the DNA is TGCAGTGCTAGAGACCTAGCGGGGAGCTCCTACAATGAGCAGTTCTTC.

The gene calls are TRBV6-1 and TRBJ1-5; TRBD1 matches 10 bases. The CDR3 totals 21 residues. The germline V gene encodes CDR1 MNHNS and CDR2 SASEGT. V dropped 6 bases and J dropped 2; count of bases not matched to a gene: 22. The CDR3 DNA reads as TGTGCCAGCAGCCAAGACGGGCCCGGGACAGGGGTCGTTTTTGGCAATCAGCCCCAGCATTTT. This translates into CASSQDGPGTGVVFGNQPQHF.

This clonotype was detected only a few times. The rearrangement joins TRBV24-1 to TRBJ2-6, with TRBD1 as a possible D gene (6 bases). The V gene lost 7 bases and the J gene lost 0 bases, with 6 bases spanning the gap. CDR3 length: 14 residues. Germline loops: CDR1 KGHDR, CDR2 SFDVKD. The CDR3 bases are TGTGCCACCAGGGACAGCTCTGGGGCCAACGTCCTGACTTTC. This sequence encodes CATRDSSGANVLTF.

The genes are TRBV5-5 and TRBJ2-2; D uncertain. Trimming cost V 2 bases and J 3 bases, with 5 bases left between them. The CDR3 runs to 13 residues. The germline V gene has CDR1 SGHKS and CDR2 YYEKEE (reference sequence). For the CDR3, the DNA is TGTGCCAGCAGCTTAGGCGACACCGGGGAGCTGTTTTTT. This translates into CASSLGDTGELFF. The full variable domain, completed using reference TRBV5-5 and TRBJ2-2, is DAGVTQSPTHLIKTRGQQVTLRCSPISGHKSVSWYQQVLGQGPQFIFQYYEKEERGRGNFPDRFSARQFPNYSSELNVNALLLGDSALYLCASSLGDTGELFFGEGSRLTVL.

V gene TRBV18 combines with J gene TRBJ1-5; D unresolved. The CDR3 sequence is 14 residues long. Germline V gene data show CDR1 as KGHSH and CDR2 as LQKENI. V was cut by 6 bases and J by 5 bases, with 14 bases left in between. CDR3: CASSTGQIDQPQHF. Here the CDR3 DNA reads TGTGCCAGCTCCACCGGGCAGATAGATCAGCCCCAGCATTTT.

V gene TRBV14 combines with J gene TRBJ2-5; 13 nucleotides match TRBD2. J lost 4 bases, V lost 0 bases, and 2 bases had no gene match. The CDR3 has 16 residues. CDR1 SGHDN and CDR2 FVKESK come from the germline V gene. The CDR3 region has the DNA TGTGCCAGCAGCCAAGAACGACTAGCGGGAGGAGAGACCCAGTACTTC. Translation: CASSQERLAGGETQYF.

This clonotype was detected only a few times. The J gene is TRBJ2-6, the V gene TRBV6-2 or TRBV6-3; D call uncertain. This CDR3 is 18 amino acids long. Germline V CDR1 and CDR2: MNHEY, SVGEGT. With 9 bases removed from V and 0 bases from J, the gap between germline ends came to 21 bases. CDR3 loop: CASRPAGQVPSGANVLTF. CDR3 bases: TGTGCCAGTAGGCCTGCTGGCCAGGTTCCCTCTGGGGCCAACGTCCTGACTTTC.

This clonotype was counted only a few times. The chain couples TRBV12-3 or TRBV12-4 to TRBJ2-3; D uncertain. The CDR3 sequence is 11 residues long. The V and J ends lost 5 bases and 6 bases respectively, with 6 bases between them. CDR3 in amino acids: CASSPPDTQYF. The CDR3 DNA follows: TGTGCCAGCAGTCCTCCGGATACGCAGTATTTT.

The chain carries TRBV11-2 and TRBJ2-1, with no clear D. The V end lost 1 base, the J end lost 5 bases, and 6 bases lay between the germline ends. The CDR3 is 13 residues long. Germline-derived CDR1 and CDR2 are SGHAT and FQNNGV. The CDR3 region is CASSLARNNEQFF. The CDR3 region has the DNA TGTGCCAGCAGCTTAGCGCGTAACAATGAGCAGTTCTTC. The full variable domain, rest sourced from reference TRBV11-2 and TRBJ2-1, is EAGVAQSPRYKIIEKRQSVAFWCNPISGHATLYWYQQILGQGPKLLIQFQNNGVVDDSQLPKDRFSAERLKGVDSTLKIQPAKLEDSAVYLCASSLARNNEQFFGPGTRLTVL.

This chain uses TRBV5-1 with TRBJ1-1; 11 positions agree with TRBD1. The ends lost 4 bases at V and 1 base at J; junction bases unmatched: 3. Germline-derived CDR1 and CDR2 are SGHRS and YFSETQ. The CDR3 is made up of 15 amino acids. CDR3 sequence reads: CASSRTGGENTEAFF. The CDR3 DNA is TGCGCCAGCAGCAGGACAGGGGGCGAGAACACTGAAGCTTTCTTT.

CDR3 coding DNA: TGTGCCAGCAGCCGATCTCCCAATGAGCAGTTCTTC. Translating gives CASSRSPNEQFF. The chain joins TRBV7-8 to TRBJ2-1, with D unresolved. V was shortened by 5 bases and J by 6 bases, with 8 bases between the two germline ends. The CDR3 is 12 residues long. Germline CDR1 and CDR2: SGHVS and FQNEAQ.

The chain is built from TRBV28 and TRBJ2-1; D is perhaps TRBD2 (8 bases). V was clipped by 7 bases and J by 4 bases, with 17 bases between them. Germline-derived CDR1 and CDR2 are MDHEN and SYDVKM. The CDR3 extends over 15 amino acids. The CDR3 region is CASIQGGLVYNEQFF. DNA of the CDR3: TGTGCCAGCATCCAGGGGGGACTAGTGTACAATGAGCAGTTCTTC.

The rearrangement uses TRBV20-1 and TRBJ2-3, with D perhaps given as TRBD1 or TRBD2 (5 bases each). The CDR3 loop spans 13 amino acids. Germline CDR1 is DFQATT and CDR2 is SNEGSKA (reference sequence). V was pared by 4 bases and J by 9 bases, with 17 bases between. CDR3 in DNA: TGCAGTGCTAAACCTTTGCAGGGAGAAACGCAGTATTTT. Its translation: CSAKPLQGETQYF.

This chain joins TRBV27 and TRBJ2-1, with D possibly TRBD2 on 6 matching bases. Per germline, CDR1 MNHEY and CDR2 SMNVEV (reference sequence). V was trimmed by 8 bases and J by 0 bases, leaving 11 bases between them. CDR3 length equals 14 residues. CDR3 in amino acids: CASGRGSSYNEQFF. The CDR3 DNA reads TGTGCCAGCGGGCGGGGAAGCTCCTACAATGAGCAGTTCTTC.

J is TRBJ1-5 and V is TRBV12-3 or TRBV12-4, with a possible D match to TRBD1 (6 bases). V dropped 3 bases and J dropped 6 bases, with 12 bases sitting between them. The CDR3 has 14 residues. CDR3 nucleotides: TGTGCCAGCAGTTTGATGACAGGAGGTCAGCCCCAGCATTTT. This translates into CASSLMTGGQPQHF.

CDR3 nucleotide sequence: TGTGCCAGCAGCCCCTGGGGCCAAGAGACCCAGTACTTC. It specifies CASSPWGQETQYF. V is TRBV7-2 and J is TRBJ2-5; D is ambiguous. Germline V gives CDR1 SGHTA, CDR2 FQGNSA. The CDR3 sequence is 13 residues long. V was pared by 5 bases and J by 1 base, with 8 bases between.

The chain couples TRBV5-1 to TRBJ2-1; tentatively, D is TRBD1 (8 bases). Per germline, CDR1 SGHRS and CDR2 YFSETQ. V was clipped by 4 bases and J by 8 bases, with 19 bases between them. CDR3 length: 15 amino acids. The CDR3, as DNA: TGCGCCAGCAGCCCGAGACAGGGGAGGGCTTATGAGCAGTTCTTC. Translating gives CASSPRQGRAYEQFF.

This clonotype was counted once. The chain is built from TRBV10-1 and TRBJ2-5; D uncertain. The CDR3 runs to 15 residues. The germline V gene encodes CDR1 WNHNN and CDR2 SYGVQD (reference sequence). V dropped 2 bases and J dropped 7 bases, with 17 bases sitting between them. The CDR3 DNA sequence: TGCGCCAGCAGTGAGCGGGTCGTGGGCCTGGGGACCCAGTACTTC. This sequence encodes CASSERVVGLGTQYF.

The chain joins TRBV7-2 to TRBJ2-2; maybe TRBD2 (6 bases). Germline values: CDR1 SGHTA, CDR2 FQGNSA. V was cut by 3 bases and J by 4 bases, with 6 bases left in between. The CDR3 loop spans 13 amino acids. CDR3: CASSLGGTGELFF. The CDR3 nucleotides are TGTGCCAGCAGCTTGGGAGGCACCGGGGAGCTGTTTTTT.